Included here is one TCR beta chain sequence, with context. TCRdb keeps only in-frame clones here, not all; method: immunoSEQ multiplex PCR. The sample holds approximately 140,000 clones, approximately 77% seen once. These data belong to a study of cytotoxic CD8 clonotypes in ibrutinib-treated CLL. Trimming took off 2 bases at V and 2 bases at J, with 13 bases between the two ends. Germline V gene lookup returns CDR1 LNHNV and CDR2 YYDKDF (reference sequence). This CDR3 contains 15 residues. J is TRBJ2-7 and V is TRBV15; perhaps D is TRBD1 or TRBD2 (5 bases each). The sequence came from a human donor with chronic lymphocytic leukemia. The input for sequencing was PBMCs, taken after 12 months of ibrutinib treatment. The CDR3 coding sequence is TGTGCCACCAGCAGACGGGGCTCCCTCACCTACGAGCAGTACTTC. This codes for CATSRRGSLTYEQYF.